This T cell receptor (beta chain) was recorded in a study of T cell responses to AZD1222 COVID-19 vaccine. In the case of this clone: Its antigen is unidentified.

Sequenced by immunoSEQ multiplex PCR; TCRdb stores in-frame clones only, minus some. The sample yields approximately 110,000 clones, 92% seen once. General study results and limits: Rises in breadth and depth of Spike-specific TCRs came after two AZD1222 doses. Dominant CD4 TCR responses targeted spike regions 160-218 and 743-854. Donors were mostly white British, more females; clonal diversity possibly underestimated.

CDR1 SGHDN and CDR2 FVKESK come from the germline V gene. The CDR3 length is 16 residues. Here the sequenced sample was peripheral blood, taken 28 days after the second AZD1222 dose. The genes are TRBV14 and TRBJ2-5; possibly TRBD1 for D (5 bases). The J call is uncertain, as TRBJ2-7 better fits the DNA end. The receptor comes from an adult who received the AZD1222 COVID-19 vaccine. The DNA of the CDR3 is TGTGCCAGCAGCCAAGATAGGCAAGGGGACTCCTACGAGCAGTACTTC. As protein: CASSQDRQGDSYEQYF.